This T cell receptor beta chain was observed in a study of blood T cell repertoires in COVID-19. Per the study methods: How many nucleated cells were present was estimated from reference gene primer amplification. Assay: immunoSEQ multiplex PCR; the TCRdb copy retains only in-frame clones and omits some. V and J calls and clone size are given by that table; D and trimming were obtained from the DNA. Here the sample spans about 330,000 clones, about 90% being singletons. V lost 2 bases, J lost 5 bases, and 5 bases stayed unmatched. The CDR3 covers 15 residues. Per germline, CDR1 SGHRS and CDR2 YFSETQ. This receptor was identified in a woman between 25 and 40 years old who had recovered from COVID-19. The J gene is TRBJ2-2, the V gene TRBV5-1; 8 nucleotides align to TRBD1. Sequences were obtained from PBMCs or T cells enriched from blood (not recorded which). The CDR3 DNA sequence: TGCGCCAGCAGCTTTACAGGGGGGTTGACCGGGGAGCTGTTTTTT. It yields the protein CASSFTGGLTGELFF. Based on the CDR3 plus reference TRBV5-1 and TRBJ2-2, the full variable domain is KAGVTQTPRYLIKTRGQQVTLSCSPISGHRSVSWYQQTPGQGLQFLFEYFSETQRNKGNFPGRFSGRQFSNSRSEMNVSTLELGDSALYLCASSFTGGLTGELFFGEGSRLTVL.